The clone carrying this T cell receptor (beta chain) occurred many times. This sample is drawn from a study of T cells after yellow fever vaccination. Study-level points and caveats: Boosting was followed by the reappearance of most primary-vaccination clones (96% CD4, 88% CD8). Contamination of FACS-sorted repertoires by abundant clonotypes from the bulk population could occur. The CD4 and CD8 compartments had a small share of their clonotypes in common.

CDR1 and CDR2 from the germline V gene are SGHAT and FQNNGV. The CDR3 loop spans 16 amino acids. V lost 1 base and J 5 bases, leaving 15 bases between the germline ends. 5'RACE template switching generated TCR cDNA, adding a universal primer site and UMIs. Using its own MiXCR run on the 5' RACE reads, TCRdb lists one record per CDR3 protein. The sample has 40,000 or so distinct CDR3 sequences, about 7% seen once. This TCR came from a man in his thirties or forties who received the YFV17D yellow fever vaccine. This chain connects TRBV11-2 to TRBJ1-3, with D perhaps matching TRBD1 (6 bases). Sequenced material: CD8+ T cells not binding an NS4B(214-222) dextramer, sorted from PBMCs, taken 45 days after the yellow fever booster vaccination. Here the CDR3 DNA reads TGTGCCAGCAGCTTAGTAGTTTGGGACACCCGAAACACCATATATTTT. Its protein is CASSLVVWDTRNTIYF.